The present entry profiles one TCR beta chain with its context. The antigen is undetermined. Libraries were prepared by immunoSEQ multiplex PCR; TCRdb keeps only in-frame clonotypes and omits some of them. Among approximately 69,000 clones listed, roughly 89% were seen once. These data belong to a study of OX40 agonist ivuxolimab in advanced cancers. Study as a whole: Dose-escalation cases comprised hepatocellular carcinoma, melanoma, renal cell or head and neck cancer.

V gave up 6 bases and J gave up 1 base; unmatched junction bases: 6. The CDR3 spans 15 residues. Germline CDR1 and CDR2: LNHDA and SQIVND (reference sequence). Study-wide points: At 0.1 to 3.0 mg/kg, clonal expansion of CD4+ and CD8+ blood T cells had occurred by week 6. Near-lowest levels of clonal expansion characterized partial responders at 0.1-3.0 mg/kg.

V is TRBV19 and J is TRBJ2-4; 7 bases map to TRBD1. The starting material was CD4+ or CD8+ T cells sorted from blood, obtained in a trial of the OX40 agonist ivuxolimab. This receptor was identified in an adult with an advanced solid tumor such as melanoma, head and neck, liver or kidney cancer. CDR3 in DNA: TGTGCCAGTAGACAGGGGCAAGGGGCCAAAAACATTCAGTACTTC. Residues: CASRQGQGAKNIQYF.